This TCR beta chain comes out of a study of regulatory T cells in long-lasting Graves disease. The time point was: newly diagnosed GD, antithyroid drugs for less than 3 months. There was RNA extracted from PBMCs, and the TCR library was made from it. According to the study, TCR beta libraries were built with iRepertoire HTBI primers and CDR3-region Arm-PCR. Source study methods: Overall, samples carried over 60 TRBV and around 13 TRBJ segments. TCRdb fed the multiplex PCR reads into MiXCR, producing one record per CDR3 protein. The V and J calls follow TCRdb's processing rather than the paper's. The table records 300,000 to 400,000 distinct CDR3 sequences, approximately 15% of them present only once. Regarding the study as a whole: TRBV28, TRBJ1-2 and TRBJ2-5 were favored in persistent disease.

CDR3 length: 13 amino acids. V lost 3 bases and J lost 4, with 9 bases in between. Per the germline V gene, CDR1 is SNHLY and CDR2 is FYNNEI. This clonotype showed up many times. The antigen is unknown. These data are also associated with another study on T cells in Graves' hyperthyroidism and ophthalmopathy. That paper notes: HTBI primers were employed in a first-round RT-PCR of the TCR CDR3.

Material: peripheral blood mononuclear cells (PBMCs), obtained at new diagnosis, from a patient treated with antithyroid drugs. The sequence derives from a middle-aged man with Graves disease. This chain joins TRBV2 and TRBJ2-5; D uncertain. The CDR3 region has the DNA TGTGCCAGCAGTGACGAGGCGGCAGAGACCCAGTACTTC. Its protein product is CASSDEAAETQYF.